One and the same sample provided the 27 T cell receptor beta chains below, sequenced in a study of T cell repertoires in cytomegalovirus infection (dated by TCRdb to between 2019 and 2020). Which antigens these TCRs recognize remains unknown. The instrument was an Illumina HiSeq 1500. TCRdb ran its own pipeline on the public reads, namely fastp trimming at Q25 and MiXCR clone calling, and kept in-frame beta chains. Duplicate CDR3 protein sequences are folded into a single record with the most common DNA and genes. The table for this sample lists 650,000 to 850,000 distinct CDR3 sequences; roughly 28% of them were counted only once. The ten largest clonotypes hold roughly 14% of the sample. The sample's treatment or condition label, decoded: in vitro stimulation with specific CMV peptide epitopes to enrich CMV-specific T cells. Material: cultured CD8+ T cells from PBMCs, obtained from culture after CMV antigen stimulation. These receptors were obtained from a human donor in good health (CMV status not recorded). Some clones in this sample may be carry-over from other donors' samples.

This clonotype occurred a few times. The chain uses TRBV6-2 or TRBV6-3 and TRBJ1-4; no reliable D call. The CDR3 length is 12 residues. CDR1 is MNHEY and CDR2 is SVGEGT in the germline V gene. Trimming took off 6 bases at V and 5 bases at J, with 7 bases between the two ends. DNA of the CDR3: TGTGCCAGCAGCCCCTGGAATGAAAAACTGTTTTTT. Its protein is CASSPWNEKLFF.

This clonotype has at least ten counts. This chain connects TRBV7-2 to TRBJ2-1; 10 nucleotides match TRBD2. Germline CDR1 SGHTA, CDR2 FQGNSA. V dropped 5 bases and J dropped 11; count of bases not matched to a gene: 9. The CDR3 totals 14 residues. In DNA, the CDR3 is TGTGCCAGCAGCCTCACTAGCGGGGCCCTACAGCAGTTCTTC. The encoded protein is CASSLTSGALQQFF. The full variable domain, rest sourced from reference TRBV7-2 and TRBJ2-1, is GAGVSQSPSNKVTEKGKDVELRCDPISGHTALYWYRQSLGQGLEFLIYFQGNSAPDKSGLPSDRFSAERTGGSVSTLTIQRTQQEDSAVYLCASSLTSGALQQFFGPGTRLTVL.

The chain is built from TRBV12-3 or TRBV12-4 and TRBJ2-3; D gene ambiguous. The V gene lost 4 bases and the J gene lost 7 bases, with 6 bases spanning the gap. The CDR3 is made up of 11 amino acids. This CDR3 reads CASSSDYTQYF. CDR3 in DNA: TGTGCCAGCAGTTCCGATTATACGCAGTATTTT.

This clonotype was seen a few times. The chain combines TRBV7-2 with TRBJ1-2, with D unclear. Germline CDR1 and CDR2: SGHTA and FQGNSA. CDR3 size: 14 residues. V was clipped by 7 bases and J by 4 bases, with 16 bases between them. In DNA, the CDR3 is TGTGCCAGCACCCCGGAGAGGATGGGCTATGGCTACACCTTC. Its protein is CASTPERMGYGYTF.

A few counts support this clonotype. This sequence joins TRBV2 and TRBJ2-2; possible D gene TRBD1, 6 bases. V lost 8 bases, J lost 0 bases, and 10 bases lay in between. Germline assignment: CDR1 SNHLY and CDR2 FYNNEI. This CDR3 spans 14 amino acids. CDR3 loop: CASEDRPNTGELFF. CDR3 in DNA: TGTGCCAGCGAGGACAGACCGAACACCGGGGAGCTGTTTTTT. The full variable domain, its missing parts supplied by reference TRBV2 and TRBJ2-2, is EPEVTQTPSHQVTQMGQEVILRCVPISNHLYFYWYRQILGQKVEFLVSFYNNEISEKSEIFDDQFSVERPDGSNFTLKIRSTKLEDSAMYFCASEDRPNTGELFFGEGSRLTVL.

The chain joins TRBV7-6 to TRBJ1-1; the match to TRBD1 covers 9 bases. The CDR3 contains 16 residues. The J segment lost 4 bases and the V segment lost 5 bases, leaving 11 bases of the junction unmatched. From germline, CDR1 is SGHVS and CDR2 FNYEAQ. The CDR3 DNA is TGTGCCAGCAGCCTTGGGACAGGGCTGGACGGCACTGAAGCTTTCTTT. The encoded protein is CASSLGTGLDGTEAFF.

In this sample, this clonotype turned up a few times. As DNA, the CDR3 is TGTGCCAGCACCGAGGGGTCTCGCCTTAACTATGGCTACACCTTC. Amino acid sequence: CASTEGSRLNYGYTF. The chain recombines TRBV12-3 or TRBV12-4 with TRBJ1-2, with a tentative D call TRBD1 (5 bases). This CDR3 contains 15 residues. Trimming pared 7 bases from V and 1 base from J, leaving 16 bases between.

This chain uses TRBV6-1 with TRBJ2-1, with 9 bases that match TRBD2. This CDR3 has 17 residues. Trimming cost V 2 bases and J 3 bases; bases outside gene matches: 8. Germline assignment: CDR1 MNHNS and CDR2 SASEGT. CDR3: CASSEYGAGGYYNEQFF. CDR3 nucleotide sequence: TGTGCCAGCAGTGAATACGGAGCGGGGGGATACTACAATGAGCAGTTCTTC.

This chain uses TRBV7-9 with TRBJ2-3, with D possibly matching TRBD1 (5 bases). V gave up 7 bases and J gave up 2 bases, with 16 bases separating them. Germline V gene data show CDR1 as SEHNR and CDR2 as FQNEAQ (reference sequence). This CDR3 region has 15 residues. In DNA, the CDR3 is TGTGCCAGCAACCCAACAAGGGGTCTCACAGATACGCAGTATTTT. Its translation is CASNPTRGLTDTQYF.

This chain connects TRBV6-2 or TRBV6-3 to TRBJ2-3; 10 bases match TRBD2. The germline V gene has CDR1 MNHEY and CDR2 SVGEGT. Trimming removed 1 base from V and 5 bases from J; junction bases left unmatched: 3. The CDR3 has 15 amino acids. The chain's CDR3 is CASSYWLAGEDTQYF. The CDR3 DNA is TGTGCCAGCAGTTACTGGCTAGCGGGGGAAGATACGCAGTATTTT.

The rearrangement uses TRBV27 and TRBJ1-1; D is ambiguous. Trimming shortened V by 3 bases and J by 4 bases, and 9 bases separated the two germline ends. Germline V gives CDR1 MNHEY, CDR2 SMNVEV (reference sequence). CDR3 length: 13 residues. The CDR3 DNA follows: TGTGCCAGCAGTTTTGGGCGGCTCACTGAAGCTTTCTTT. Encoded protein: CASSFGRLTEAFF.

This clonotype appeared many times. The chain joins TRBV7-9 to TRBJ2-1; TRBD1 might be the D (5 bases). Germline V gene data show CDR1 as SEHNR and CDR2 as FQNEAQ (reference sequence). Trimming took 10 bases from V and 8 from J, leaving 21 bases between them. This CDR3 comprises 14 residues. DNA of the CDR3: TGTGCCATCCTGGAAAGGGGCCCCTTTTATGAGCAGTTCTTC. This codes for CAILERGPFYEQFF.

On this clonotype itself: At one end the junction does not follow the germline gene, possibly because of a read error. DNA for the CDR3: TGTGCCAGCAGCCAAGATCGGCTAGCTTCCTCCTACAATGAGCAGTTCTTC. Translating it yields CASSQDRLASSYNEQFF. This chain uses TRBV4-1 with TRBJ2-1; maybe TRBD2 (5 bases). The CDR3 is 17 amino acids. Germline assignment: CDR1 MGHRA and CDR2 YSYEKL.

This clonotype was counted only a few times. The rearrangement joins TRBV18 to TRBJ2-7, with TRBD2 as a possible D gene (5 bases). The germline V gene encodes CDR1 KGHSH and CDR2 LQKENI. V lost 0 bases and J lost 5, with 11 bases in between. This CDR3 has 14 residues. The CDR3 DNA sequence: TGTGCCAGCTCACCACCGTCGGGGTGGGACGAGCAGTACTTC. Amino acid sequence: CASSPPSGWDEQYF.

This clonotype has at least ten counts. The CDR3 reads CASNTAGVGGEQFF. The DNA for the CDR3 is TGTGCCAGCAATACAGCGGGGGTCGGGGGTGAGCAGTTCTTC. The rearrangement joins TRBV28 to TRBJ2-1; 8 bases fit TRBD2. This CDR3 has 14 residues. V trimming: 7 bases; J trimming: 9 bases; junction bases outside the gene matches: 11. Germline CDR1 MDHEN, CDR2 SYDVKM.

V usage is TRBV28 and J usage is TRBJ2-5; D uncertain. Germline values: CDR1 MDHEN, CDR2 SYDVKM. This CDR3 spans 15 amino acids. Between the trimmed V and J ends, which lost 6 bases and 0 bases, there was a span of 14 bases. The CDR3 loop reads CASSPNGRDQETQYF. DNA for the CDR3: TGTGCCAGCAGCCCCAACGGCAGAGACCAAGAGACCCAGTACTTC.

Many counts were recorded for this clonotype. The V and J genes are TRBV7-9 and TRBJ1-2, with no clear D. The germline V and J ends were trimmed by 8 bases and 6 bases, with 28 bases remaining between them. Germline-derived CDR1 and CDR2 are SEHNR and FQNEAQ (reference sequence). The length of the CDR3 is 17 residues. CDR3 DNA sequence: TGTGCCAGCTCCTCCCTAGGTCGGTACCCAGAGGAAGATGGCTACACCTTC. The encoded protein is CASSSLGRYPEEDGYTF.

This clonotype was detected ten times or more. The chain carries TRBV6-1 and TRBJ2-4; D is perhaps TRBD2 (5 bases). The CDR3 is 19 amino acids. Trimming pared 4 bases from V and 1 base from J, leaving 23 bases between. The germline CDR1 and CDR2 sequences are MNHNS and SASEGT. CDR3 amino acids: CASSGAGIYPQNAKNIQYF. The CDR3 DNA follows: TGTGCCAGCAGTGGTGCCGGGATTTACCCGCAAAATGCCAAAAACATTCAGTACTTC.

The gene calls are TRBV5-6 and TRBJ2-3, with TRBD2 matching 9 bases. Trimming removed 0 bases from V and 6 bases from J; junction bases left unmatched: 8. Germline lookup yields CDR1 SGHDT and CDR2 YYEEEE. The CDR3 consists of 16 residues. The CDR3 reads CASSLAGGGAWDTQYF. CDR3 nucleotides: TGTGCCAGCAGCTTGGCCGGCGGGGGGGCCTGGGATACGCAGTATTTT.

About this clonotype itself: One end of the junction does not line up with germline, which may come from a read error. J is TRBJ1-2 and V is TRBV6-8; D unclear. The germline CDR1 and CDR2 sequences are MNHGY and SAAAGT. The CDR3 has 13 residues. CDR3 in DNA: TGTGCCAGGAGTTACTCGCCGGGAAATGGCTACACCTTC. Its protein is CARSYSPGNGYTF.

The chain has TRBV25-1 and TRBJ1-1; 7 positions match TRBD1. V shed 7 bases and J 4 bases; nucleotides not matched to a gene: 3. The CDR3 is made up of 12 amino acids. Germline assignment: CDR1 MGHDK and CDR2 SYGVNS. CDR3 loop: CASNPGGTEAFF. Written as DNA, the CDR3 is TGTGCCAGCAACCCAGGGGGCACTGAAGCTTTCTTT.

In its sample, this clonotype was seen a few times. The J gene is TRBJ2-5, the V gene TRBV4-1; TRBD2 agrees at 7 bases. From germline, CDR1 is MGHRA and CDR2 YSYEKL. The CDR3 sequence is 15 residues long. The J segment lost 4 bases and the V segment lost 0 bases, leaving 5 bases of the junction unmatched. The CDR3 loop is CASSQERGDLETQYF. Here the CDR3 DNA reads TGCGCCAGCAGCCAAGAACGGGGGGACCTAGAGACCCAGTACTTC.

For the CDR3, the DNA is TGTGCCAGCAGCTTAGTAGCCTCTCTTGGGGGGACCACTGAAGCTTTCTTT. It specifies CASSLVASLGGTTEAFF. V gene TRBV7-2 combines with J gene TRBJ1-1; D is perhaps TRBD1 (5 bases). The germline V gene encodes CDR1 SGHTA and CDR2 FQGNSA. The CDR3 is 17 amino acids. The germline V and J ends were trimmed by 1 base and 4 bases, with 19 bases remaining between them.

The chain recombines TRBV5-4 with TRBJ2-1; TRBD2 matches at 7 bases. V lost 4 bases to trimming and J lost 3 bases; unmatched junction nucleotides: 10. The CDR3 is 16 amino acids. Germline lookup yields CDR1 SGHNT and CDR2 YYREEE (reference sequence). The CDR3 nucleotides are TGTGCCAGCAGCACCAACCCCGGGGGGAACTACAATGAGCAGTTCTTC. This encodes CASSTNPGGNYNEQFF.

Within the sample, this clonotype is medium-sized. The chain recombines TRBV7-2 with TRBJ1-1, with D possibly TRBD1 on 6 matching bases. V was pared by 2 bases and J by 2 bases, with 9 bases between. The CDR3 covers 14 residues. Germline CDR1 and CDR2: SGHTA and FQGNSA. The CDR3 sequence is CASSLWTENTEAFF. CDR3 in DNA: TGTGCCAGCAGCTTATGGACAGAAAACACTGAAGCTTTCTTT. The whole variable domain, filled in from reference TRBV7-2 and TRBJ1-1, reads GAGVSQSPSNKVTEKGKDVELRCDPISGHTALYWYRQSLGQGLEFLIYFQGNSAPDKSGLPSDRFSAERTGGSVSTLTIQRTQQEDSAVYLCASSLWTENTEAFFGQGTRLTVV.

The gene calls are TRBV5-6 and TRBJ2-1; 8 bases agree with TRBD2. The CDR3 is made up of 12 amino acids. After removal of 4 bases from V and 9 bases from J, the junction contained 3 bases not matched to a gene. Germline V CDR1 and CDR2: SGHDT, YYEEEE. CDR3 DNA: TGTGCCAGCAGCCGGACTAGCACTGAGCAGTTCTTC. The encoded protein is CASSRTSTEQFF.

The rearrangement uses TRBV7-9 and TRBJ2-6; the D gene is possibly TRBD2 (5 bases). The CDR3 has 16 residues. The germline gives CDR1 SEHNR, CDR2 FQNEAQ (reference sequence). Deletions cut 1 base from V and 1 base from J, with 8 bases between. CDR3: CASSLERGSGANVLTF. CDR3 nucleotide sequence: TGTGCCAGCAGCTTAGAACGGGGTTCTGGGGCCAACGTCCTGACTTTC.